The next 6 T cell receptor beta chains were all read from a single sample in a study of T cells in narcolepsy. Measured with immunoSEQ multiplex PCR; TCRdb has only the in-frame clones, and not every one. The repertoire holds 30,000 to 35,000 clones, with 79% as singletons. Sequenced: memory (CD45RA-) CD4+ T cells from blood. These TCRs come from a human donor in good health.

The rearrangement uses TRBV5-1 and TRBJ2-1; D is perhaps TRBD2 (7 bases). With 4 bases removed from V and 8 bases from J, the gap between germline ends came to 22 bases. This CDR3 region has 16 residues. CDR1 is SGHRS, CDR2 YFSETQ, per germline. In DNA, the CDR3 is TGCGCCAGCAGCCCCGTAGGGGGGAGGGCCCTCTATGAGCAGTTCTTC. It encodes CASSPVGGRALYEQFF.

This chain connects TRBV10-1 to TRBJ2-5, with D possibly matching TRBD2 (6 bases). The germline gives CDR1 WNHNN, CDR2 SYGVQD (reference sequence). The CDR3 is 14 residues long. Trimming stripped 5 bases from V and 1 base from J, with 11 bases between. CDR3: CASSTGGPQETQYF. The CDR3 coding sequence is TGCGCCAGCAGTACAGGAGGGCCCCAAGAGACCCAGTACTTC.

The J gene is TRBJ1-2, the V gene TRBV6-5; no clear D gene. Germline CDR1 is MNHEY and CDR2 is SVGAGI. The CDR3 has 15 amino acids. Trimming shortened V by 6 bases and J by 0 bases, and 14 bases separated the two germline ends. CDR3: CASRRAGLANYGYTF. CDR3 coding DNA: TGTGCCAGCAGAAGGGCTGGGTTAGCTAACTATGGCTACACCTTC.

The chain couples TRBV13 to TRBJ1-6; D gene uncertain. V shed 5 bases and J shed 10 bases, with 18 bases lying between them. Germline lookup yields CDR1 PRHDT and CDR2 FYEKMQ (reference sequence). This CDR3 region has 15 residues. CDR3 loop: CASSLNVVQGSPLHF. In nucleotides, the CDR3 is TGTGCCAGCAGCCTCAATGTGGTTCAAGGGTCACCCCTCCACTTT.

The J gene is TRBJ1-1, the V gene TRBV6-5; D gene ambiguous. Trimming cost V 0 bases and J 2 bases, with 7 bases left between them. The CDR3 has 14 residues. CDR1 and CDR2 from the germline V gene are MNHEY and SVGAGI. The CDR3 is CASSYSGTNTEAFF. CDR3 nucleotide sequence: TGTGCCAGCAGTTACTCCGGCACCAACACTGAAGCTTTCTTT.

This clone was observed a handful of times. This chain joins TRBV14 and TRBJ2-1; D is unresolved. This CDR3 spans 11 amino acids. Germline CDR1 and CDR2: SGHDN and FVKESK. Trimming removed 3 bases from V and 9 bases from J, with 6 bases in between. This CDR3 reads CASSHNTEQFF. DNA for the CDR3: TGTGCCAGCAGCCACAACACTGAGCAGTTCTTC.